The 13 T cell receptor beta chains below all came from one sample that was sequenced in a study of blood T cells in healthy people across ages. It was with a sample-barcoded 5' primer and a J-beta primer mix that a second PCR of roughly 7 to 12 cycles was run. Each CDR3 protein gets one entry after TCRdb re-called the 5' RACE reads with MiXCR. This table has some 550,000 distinct CDR3 sequences, around 48% appearing once. The sample taken for sequencing was blood. All receptors come from a man older than 75 in good health.

In this sample, this clonotype turned up many times. The gene calls are TRBV6-5 and TRBJ2-1; possibly TRBD2 for D (7 bases). Germline V gene sequence: CDR1 MNHEY, CDR2 SVGAGI. V was trimmed by 8 bases and J by 9 bases, leaving 17 bases between them. The CDR3 contains 13 residues. The CDR3 sequence is CASAEGGAGEQFF. CDR3 bases: TGTGCCAGCGCCGAGGGGGGGGCGGGTGAGCAGTTCTTC.

This clonotype showed up just a few times. The CDR3 region has the DNA TGCAGTGCTAGAGGGGACTTCCGCACAGATACGCAGTATTTT. This sequence encodes CSARGDFRTDTQYF. V and J are TRBV20-1 and TRBJ2-3, with a weak D call TRBD2 (6 bases). Trimming left V 1 base short and J 1 base short, with 9 bases between. Per germline, CDR1 DFQATT and CDR2 SNEGSKA (reference sequence). CDR3 size: 14 residues.

V usage is TRBV10-3 and J usage is TRBJ2-7; 9 bases align to TRBD2. Germline V CDR1 and CDR2: ENHRY, SYGVKD. V shed 4 bases, J shed 5 bases, and the junction held 15 bases outside the gene matches. The CDR3 extends over 17 amino acids. DNA for the CDR3: TGTGCCATCAGTGCAAGGTCGGATAGCGGGAGTTTAAACGAGCAGTACTTC. Protein product: CAISARSDSGSLNEQYF.

This chain uses TRBV6-2 or TRBV6-3 with TRBJ2-1, with a possible D match to TRBD2 (5 bases). V shed 2 bases and J shed 3 bases, with 20 bases lying between them. Per germline, CDR1 MNHEY and CDR2 SVGEGT. CDR3 length: 18 amino acids. CDR3 DNA sequence: TGTGCCAGCAGTTACCTTTCCTTGGGAGCGGTCGGCTACAATGAGCAGTTCTTC. Protein sequence: CASSYLSLGAVGYNEQFF.

J is TRBJ1-2 and V is TRBV19; 7 bases line up with TRBD1. The germline V gene encodes CDR1 LNHDA and CDR2 SQIVND (reference sequence). The CDR3 covers 15 residues. V shed 4 bases, J shed 4 bases, and the junction held 9 bases outside the gene matches. The CDR3 is CASSTATGSGYGYTF. For the CDR3, the DNA is TGTGCCAGTAGTACCGCGACAGGGTCTGGCTATGGCTACACCTTC.

The V call is TRBV7-9, the J call TRBJ2-1; 7 nucleotides align to TRBD2. This CDR3 spans 16 amino acids. The V gene's germline CDR1 is SEHNR and CDR2 FQNEAQ (reference sequence). The V and J ends lost 5 bases and 3 bases, in that order; junction bases with no gene match: 10. This CDR3 is CASSPGRLANYNEQFF. CDR3 DNA sequence: TGTGCCAGCAGCCCCGGGAGGCTAGCGAACTACAATGAGCAGTTCTTC.

The J gene is TRBJ1-6, the V gene TRBV6-6; 9 nucleotides match TRBD1. Looked up from germline, CDR1 is MNHNY and CDR2 is SVGAGI (reference sequence). V lost 6 bases and J lost 9; bases outside the gene matches: 9. This CDR3 has 15 residues. In DNA form, the CDR3 reads TGTGCCAGCAGAGGCCGGGACAGGGAATCTTCACCCCTCCACTTT. Protein: CASRGRDRESSPLHF.

The V call is TRBV27, the J call TRBJ1-5; TRBD1 aligns across 7 bases. Germline V CDR1 and CDR2: MNHEY, SMNVEV (reference sequence). Germline trimming cut 4 bases from V and 6 bases from J; bases unmatched to any gene: 12. CDR3 length: 16 residues. The CDR3 nucleotides read TGTGCCAGCAGTTCGCTAAATAAGGGGGCTGGTCAGCCCCAGCATTTT. Translating it yields CASSSLNKGAGQPQHF.

The J gene is TRBJ2-6, the V gene TRBV20-1; D remains ambiguous. Germline values: CDR1 DFQATT, CDR2 SNEGSKA (reference sequence). Trimming stripped 5 bases from V and 0 bases from J, with 8 bases between. The CDR3 loop spans 14 amino acids. CDR3 region: CSAAKNSGANVLTF. The CDR3 region has the DNA TGCAGTGCTGCAAAGAACTCTGGGGCCAACGTCCTGACTTTC.

The chain combines TRBV15 with TRBJ2-7; 11 positions match TRBD2. The end of the DNA is better explained by TRBJ2-5, so the J call may be wrong. Germline lookup yields CDR1 LNHNV and CDR2 YYDKDF (reference sequence). CDR3 length: 17 residues. The CDR3 spells CATSREYSGRAGETQYF. The CDR3 DNA sequence: TGTGCCACCAGCAGAGAATATAGCGGGAGGGCCGGTGAGACCCAGTACTTC.

V usage is TRBV15 and J usage is TRBJ2-5; 10 positions match TRBD1. Matching the DNA end better, TRBJ2-7 makes the J call doubtful. The length of the CDR3 is 15 residues. CDR1 and CDR2 from the germline V gene are LNHNV and YYDKDF (reference sequence). CDR3 DNA: TGTGCCACCAGCAGCGTAAGACAGGGGGCAAACGAGCAGTACTTC. Protein sequence: CATSSVRQGANEQYF.

This clonotype turned up a few times. The chain links TRBV4-3 to TRBJ2-3; 7 bases are shared with TRBD2. Germline V gene lookup returns CDR1 LGHNA and CDR2 YSLEER. CDR3 size: 16 residues. With V trimmed by 4 bases and J by 2 bases, 9 bases remained unmatched. This CDR3 reads CASSLEGAGATDTQYF. CDR3 coding DNA: TGCGCCAGCAGCCTCGAAGGTGCGGGAGCCACAGATACGCAGTATTTT.

This clonotype was seen once. The V gene is TRBV11-1, the J gene TRBJ2-1, with no clear D. Between the trimmed V and J ends, which lost 5 bases and 8 bases, there was a span of 25 bases. Germline V gene data show CDR1 as SGHAT and CDR2 as FQDESV (reference sequence). The CDR3 extends over 17 amino acids. This CDR3 reads CASSLNWPLSAWDEQFF. The CDR3, as DNA: TGTGCCAGCAGCCTGAATTGGCCCTTGAGCGCCTGGGATGAGCAGTTCTTC.